This T cell receptor (beta chain) is from a study of cytomegalovirus exposure and HLA in healthy donors. Study-wide results and limits: When analyzed later, a missense DCLRE1C variant was found to be linked to TCR beta V- and J-gene trimming. Researchers counted around 180 TCR beta chains as cytomegalovirus-associated.

PCR employed 60 Vbeta and 13 Jbeta primers. This table comes from immunoSEQ multiplex PCR, and its TCRdb copy is limited to in-frame clones, with some not included. The sample holds 150,000 to 200,000 clones. This CDR3 region has 17 residues. The V segment lost 7 bases and the J segment 4 bases; nucleotides outside the gene matches: 14. In germline, CDR1 is LNHDA, CDR2 SQIVND (reference sequence). Although they were nominally healthy when sampled, donors likely had unrecorded immune exposures. About this clone itself: Its antigen is still unknown.

This chain links TRBV19 with TRBJ1-4, with 8 bases matching TRBD1. The TCR sequence derives from a young woman in good health and CMV-seropositive. The sample was PBMCs. This CDR3 reads CASTRRAGGAVNEKLFF. The CDR3 DNA follows: TGTGCCAGTACCCGGCGGGCAGGGGGCGCGGTTAATGAAAAACTGTTTTTT. Full variable domain (remainder filled in from reference TRBV19 and TRBJ1-4): DGGITQSPKYLFRKEGQNVTLSCEQNLNHDAMYWYRQDPGQGLRLIYYSQIVNDFQKGDIAEGYSVSREKKESFPLTVTSAQKNPTAFYLCASTRRAGGAVNEKLFFGSGTQLSVL.